The TCR beta chain under discussion was sequenced for a study of shared clonotypes between healthy human individuals. Study background: Each donor's CD4 naive and CD4 memory cells filled three plates apiece, CD8 naive two, and CD8 memory one.

As to this clone: Its antigen remains unidentified.

General study results and limits: Estimated richness values were generally larger in naive subsets than in memory subsets. Non-shared clonotypes displayed generation probabilities falling below those of clonotypes present in all four donors.

Sequenced by immunoSEQ multiplex PCR; TCRdb stores in-frame clones only, minus some. This table holds 2 million to 2.5 million clones, 90% to 96% found once. V shed 10 bases and J shed 0 bases, with 10 bases lying between them. CDR3 size: 12 residues. Germline CDR1 MNHNY, CDR2 SVGAGI (reference sequence). Naive CD4+ cells were CD45RA-selected; the remaining cells were memory. The genes are TRBV6-6 and TRBJ2-7; D is tentatively TRBD1 or TRBD2 (5 bases each). Sequencing was performed on naive CD4+ T cells sorted from blood. Subset defined: CD45RA+ positively selected. The sequence came from a man aged 18 to 30 in good health. As DNA, the CDR3 is TGTGCCATCTGGGACGGCTCCTACGAGCAGTACTTC. Its translation is CAIWDGSYEQYF.